The 22 T cell receptor beta chains below were found in one sample sequenced in a study of T cells after yellow fever vaccination. TCRdb reanalysed the 5' RACE reads using MiXCR and keeps one entry per CDR3 protein. The sample consists of 100,000 to 150,000 distinct CDR3 sequences, roughly 15% of them appearing once. The sequencing used CD8+ T cells sorted from PBMCs, collected 5 days after the yellow fever booster vaccination. These receptors all come from a young man who received the YFV17D yellow fever vaccine.

This clonotype has a handful of counts. The chain is built from TRBV4-1 and TRBJ2-5, with TRBD2 matching over 7 bases. Germline CDR1 and CDR2: MGHRA and YSYEKL. CDR3 size: 16 residues. V lost 1 base and J lost 2; bases outside the gene matches: 7. CDR3 sequence reads: CASSQVLRAGQETQYF. The CDR3 coding sequence is TGCGCCAGCAGCCAAGTCTTGAGAGCGGGGCAAGAGACCCAGTACTTC.

This clonotype was observed a few times. V gene TRBV19 combines with J gene TRBJ1-1; maybe TRBD1 (5 bases). With 5 bases removed from V and 4 bases from J, the gap between germline ends came to 20 bases. This CDR3 has 16 amino acids. Germline CDR1 LNHDA, CDR2 SQIVND (reference sequence). This chain's CDR3 is CASSLSPGQLGTEAFF. CDR3 coding DNA: TGTGCCAGTAGTCTTTCCCCCGGACAATTGGGCACTGAAGCTTTCTTT.

This clonotype has at least ten counts. V is TRBV7-6 and J is TRBJ2-7; D is undetermined. Looked up from germline, CDR1 is SGHVS and CDR2 is FNYEAQ. V was clipped by 1 base and J by 3 bases, with 7 bases between them. There are 13 residues in the CDR3. CDR3 amino acids: CASSLDGFYEQYF. The CDR3 bases are TGTGCCAGCAGCTTAGACGGATTCTACGAGCAGTACTTC.

V and J are TRBV6-2 or TRBV6-3 and TRBJ2-7; either TRBD1 or TRBD2 may fit D (5 bases each). CDR1 and CDR2 (germline): MNHEY, SVGEGT. V dropped 3 bases and J dropped 1 base, with 10 bases sitting between them. This CDR3 contains 14 residues. CDR3 protein: CASSYGDASYEQYV. Written as DNA, the CDR3 is TGTGCCAGCAGTTATGGGGACGCATCCTACGAGCAGTACGTC.

The sample holds a few counts of this clonotype. The chain has TRBV27 and TRBJ1-1; D gene ambiguous. CDR3 length: 16 amino acids. V lost 0 bases, J lost 1 base, and 12 bases lay in between. CDR1 is MNHEY and CDR2 is SMNVEV in the germline V gene (reference sequence). In nucleotides, the CDR3 is TGTGCCAGCAGTTTATCGGGGTACACCGAGAACACTGAAGCTTTCTTT. Translation: CASSLSGYTENTEAFF.

This clonotype was detected ten times or more. The chain joins TRBV11-2 to TRBJ2-7; TRBD2 might be the D (5 bases). The CDR3 consists of 16 residues. Germline V gene lookup returns CDR1 SGHAT and CDR2 FQNNGV. V was cut by 0 bases and J by 2 bases, with 14 bases left in between. The CDR3 bases are TGTGCCAGCAGCTTAGAAGGTCCGGGGAGAGCCTACGAGCAGTACTTC. This gives the protein CASSLEGPGRAYEQYF.

This clonotype was picked up many times. J is TRBJ2-3 and V is TRBV4-1; TRBD1 might be the D (5 bases). The CDR3 consists of 14 residues. CDR1 is MGHRA and CDR2 is YSYEKL in the germline V gene. Trimming stripped 1 base from V and 2 bases from J, with 7 bases between. CDR3: CASSQVGLTDTQYF. CDR3 in DNA: TGCGCCAGCAGCCAAGTGGGGCTCACAGATACGCAGTATTTT.

This chain uses TRBV5-6 with TRBJ1-6; TRBD1 aligns across 8 bases. V dropped 4 bases and J dropped 10; count of bases not matched to a gene: 13. The germline V gene encodes CDR1 SGHDT and CDR2 YYEEEE. The CDR3 is 16 amino acids. CDR3 sequence reads: CASSPRQGKWESPLHF. DNA for the CDR3: TGTGCCAGCAGCCCGAGACAGGGGAAGTGGGAATCACCCCTCCACTTT.

This rearrangement joins TRBV4-1 to TRBJ1-5; D not certain. The CDR3 has 13 amino acids. Trimming left V 1 base short and J 4 bases short, with 5 bases between. Germline values: CDR1 MGHRA, CDR2 YSYEKL. CDR3 residues: CASSQVQNQPQHF. CDR3 in DNA: TGCGCCAGCAGCCAAGTTCAGAATCAGCCCCAGCATTTT.

The V call is TRBV24-1, the J call TRBJ2-7; no definite D call. This CDR3 comprises 16 residues. CDR1 and CDR2 from the germline V gene are KGHDR and SFDVKD. V was clipped by 5 bases and J by 3 bases, with 19 bases between them. CDR3 loop: CATSGVGLLEFYEQYV. Here the CDR3 DNA reads TGTGCCACCAGTGGAGTAGGGCTATTGGAGTTCTACGAGCAGTACGTC.

The V call is TRBV28, the J call TRBJ2-7, with D tentatively TRBD1 or TRBD2 (5 bases each). The CDR3 spans 15 residues. V was cut by 3 bases and J by 3 bases, with 15 bases left in between. The germline gives CDR1 MDHEN, CDR2 SYDVKM. The CDR3 sequence is CASSFGTSPHYEQYV. CDR3 nucleotides: TGTGCCAGCAGTTTCGGGACCTCCCCCCACTACGAGCAGTACGTC.

The chain recombines TRBV6-2 or TRBV6-3 with TRBJ2-5, with D perhaps TRBD2 (5 bases). Germline lookup yields CDR1 MNHEY and CDR2 SVGEGT. CDR3 size: 18 residues. Between the trimmed V and J ends, which lost 2 bases and 4 bases, there was a span of 23 bases. Here the CDR3 reads CASSYRPGVDVVLETQYF. CDR3 coding DNA: TGTGCCAGCAGTTACCGTCCCGGGGTGGACGTCGTCTTAGAGACCCAGTACTTC.

The chain joins TRBV4-3 to TRBJ1-2; no reliable D call. Germline CDR1 is LGHNA and CDR2 is YSLEER. The CDR3 contains 12 residues. V lost 0 bases and J lost 4, with 3 bases in between. The chain's CDR3 is CASSQDPYGYTF. CDR3 nucleotides: TGCGCCAGCAGCCAAGATCCCTATGGCTACACCTTC.

This clonotype was detected a few times. The chain uses TRBV4-3 and TRBJ2-2, with D perhaps TRBD1 or TRBD2 (5 bases each). V was shortened by 0 bases and J by 4 bases, with 9 bases between the two germline ends. The length of the CDR3 is 15 residues. Germline V gene lookup returns CDR1 LGHNA and CDR2 YSLEER. In DNA form, the CDR3 reads TGCGCCAGCAGCCAAGATTTCGGGGCCACCGGGGAGCTGTTTTTT. Its protein is CASSQDFGATGELFF.

A few counts support this clonotype. V usage is TRBV5-4 and J usage is TRBJ1-1, with D hard to call. Deletions cut 4 bases from V and 0 bases from J, with 10 bases between. The CDR3 has 14 residues. CDR1 is SGHNT and CDR2 is YYREEE in the germline V gene (reference sequence). As DNA, the CDR3 is TGTGCCAGCAGCATGTCAGCGGTGAACACTGAAGCTTTCTTT. Residues: CASSMSAVNTEAFF.

This clonotype has just a few counts. V is TRBV27 and J is TRBJ2-2, with 11 bases aligning to TRBD1. Unmatched junction bases numbered 2, after V lost 3 bases and J lost 5 bases. This CDR3 has 15 residues. The germline V gene has CDR1 MNHEY and CDR2 SMNVEV (reference sequence). The CDR3 sequence is CASSFGTGGTGELFF. The CDR3 coding sequence is TGTGCCAGCAGTTTCGGGACAGGGGGAACCGGGGAGCTGTTTTTT.

The V and J genes are TRBV6-1 and TRBJ2-3; 8 nucleotides agree with TRBD2. Unmatched junction bases numbered 11, after V lost 10 bases and J lost 11 bases. CDR1 and CDR2 from the germline V gene are MNHNS and SASEGT. The CDR3 is 12 amino acids. The CDR3 region is CAISRGGYLQYF. The CDR3 coding sequence is TGTGCCATCTCCCGGGGGGGGTATTTGCAGTATTTT.

The chain's CDR3 is CSVGVLGPEAFF. The CDR3 DNA reads TGCAGCGTTGGGGTTTTGGGGCCTGAAGCTTTCTTT. This chain uses TRBV29-1 with TRBJ1-1, with D perhaps matching TRBD1 (5 bases). CDR3 length equals 12 residues. The ends were cut back, 4 bases at V and 6 bases at J, with 12 bases in the middle. Germline V CDR1 and CDR2: SQVTM, ANQGSEA.

This clonotype appeared a few times. J is TRBJ2-2 and V is TRBV6-4; TRBD2 aligns across 9 bases. Germline assignment: CDR1 MRHNA and CDR2 SNTAGT. J was trimmed by 4 bases and V by 0 bases; bases with no gene match: 0. This CDR3 has 15 residues. The CDR3 here is CASSDSSGGTGELFF. CDR3 in DNA: TGTGCCAGCAGTGACTCTAGCGGGGGCACCGGGGAGCTGTTTTTT.

This clonotype was detected a few times. V and J are TRBV19 and TRBJ2-7; 8 bases align to TRBD1. Germline V gene sequence: CDR1 LNHDA, CDR2 SQIVND (reference sequence). Germline trimming cut 2 bases from V and 2 bases from J; bases unmatched to any gene: 8. The CDR3 extends over 16 amino acids. The CDR3 loop reads CASSIFPGQATYEQYF. CDR3 nucleotides: TGTGCCAGTAGTATATTCCCGGGACAGGCTACCTACGAGCAGTACTTC. Full variable domain (remainder filled in from reference TRBV19 and TRBJ2-7): DGGITQSPKYLFRKEGQNVTLSCEQNLNHDAMYWYRQDPGQGLRLIYYSQIVNDFQKGDIAEGYSVSREKKESFPLTVTSAQKNPTAFYLCASSIFPGQATYEQYFGPGTRLTVT.

The sample holds a few counts of this clonotype. V is TRBV25-1 and J is TRBJ2-3, with 9 bases identical to TRBD1. The ends lost 8 bases at V and 6 bases at J; junction bases unmatched: 9. The V gene's germline CDR1 is MGHDK and CDR2 SYGVNS. This CDR3 is 14 amino acids long. CDR3 DNA: TGTGCCAGCGCGTGGGACAGGGTTGTCGATACGCAGTATTTT. Its translation is CASAWDRVVDTQYF. Combining the CDR3 with reference TRBV25-1 and TRBJ2-3 gives the whole variable domain EADIYQTPRYLVIGTGKKITLECSQTMGHDKMYWYQQDPGMELHLIHYSYGVNSTEKGDLSSESTVSRIRTEHFPLTLESARPSHTSQYLCASAWDRVVDTQYFGPGTRLTVL.

V is TRBV6-5 and J is TRBJ2-2; no clear D gene. This CDR3 contains 16 residues. Per the germline V gene, CDR1 is MNHEY and CDR2 is SVGAGI. V lost 6 bases and J lost 7, with 21 bases in between. This CDR3 reads CASSLVGSNIRGELFF. CDR3 sequence (DNA): TGTGCCAGCAGCCTTGTGGGATCCAATATACGCGGGGAGCTGTTTTTT.